These T cell receptor beta chains were read from a single sample in a study of blood T cell repertoires in COVID-19. The method was immunoSEQ multiplex PCR; TCRdb's version includes in-frame clones alone and lacks a portion of them. The table shows 77,000 or so clones, with 75% to 85% occurring only once. Sequenced input: peripheral blood. These TCRs come from an older woman with acute or convalescent COVID-19. CDR3s leave out the opening cysteine and the closing phenylalanine or tryptophan.

V gene,J gene,CDR3 protein
TRBV27,TRBJ2-7,ASSLRQGAYEQY
TRBV25-1,TRBJ1-2,ASSAMGTGTFYGYT
TRBV18,TRBJ2-3,ASSPPGSGGSTDTQY
TRBV25-1,TRBJ2-7,ASSPTNRGVYEQY
TRBV7-3,TRBJ1-6,ASSPTVGNNSPLH
TRBV15,TRBJ2-7,ATSRGNLAGNNEQY
TRBV3-1/TRBV3-2,TRBJ2-7,ASSQGRGGEQY
TRBV15,TRBJ2-7,ATSRFRGTSGSYEQY
TRBV5-4,TRBJ2-7,ASSLRLAENEQY
TRBV24-1,TRBJ2-1,ATSGSPHFEQF
TRBV6-5,TRBJ2-1,ASKRDRGANEQF
TRBV15,TRBJ2-2,ATTRGGVGTGELF
TRBV19,TRBJ2-7,ASSIGLSYEQY
TRBV5-1,TRBJ1-3,ASSYGQGNTIY
TRBV27,TRBJ2-1,ASSGRNNEQF
TRBV6-5,TRBJ1-1,ASSQYDTEAF
TRBV5-1,TRBJ1-1,ASSLDLGQAF
TRBV5-4,TRBJ2-3,ASSLGGSSTDTQY
TRBV6-4,TRBJ1-2,ASRAGQGEGYT
TRBV7-9,TRBJ1-5,ASGAVGGNQPQH
TRBV7-6,TRBJ1-3,ASTPLGGAAGNTIY
TRBV9,TRBJ1-2,ASSAGFRTGEFYGYT
TRBV7-6,TRBJ1-1,ASSRQGATEAF
TRBV10-3,TRBJ2-7,AISTGQGFNEQY
TRBV10-3,TRBJ1-1,AISAAGTGNTEAF
TRBV3-1/TRBV3-2,TRBJ2-1,ASSQLAYNEQF
TRBV9,TRBJ1-1,ASSVGQGEWDTEAF
TRBV21-1,TRBJ1-5,ACPLGQKYYSNQPQH